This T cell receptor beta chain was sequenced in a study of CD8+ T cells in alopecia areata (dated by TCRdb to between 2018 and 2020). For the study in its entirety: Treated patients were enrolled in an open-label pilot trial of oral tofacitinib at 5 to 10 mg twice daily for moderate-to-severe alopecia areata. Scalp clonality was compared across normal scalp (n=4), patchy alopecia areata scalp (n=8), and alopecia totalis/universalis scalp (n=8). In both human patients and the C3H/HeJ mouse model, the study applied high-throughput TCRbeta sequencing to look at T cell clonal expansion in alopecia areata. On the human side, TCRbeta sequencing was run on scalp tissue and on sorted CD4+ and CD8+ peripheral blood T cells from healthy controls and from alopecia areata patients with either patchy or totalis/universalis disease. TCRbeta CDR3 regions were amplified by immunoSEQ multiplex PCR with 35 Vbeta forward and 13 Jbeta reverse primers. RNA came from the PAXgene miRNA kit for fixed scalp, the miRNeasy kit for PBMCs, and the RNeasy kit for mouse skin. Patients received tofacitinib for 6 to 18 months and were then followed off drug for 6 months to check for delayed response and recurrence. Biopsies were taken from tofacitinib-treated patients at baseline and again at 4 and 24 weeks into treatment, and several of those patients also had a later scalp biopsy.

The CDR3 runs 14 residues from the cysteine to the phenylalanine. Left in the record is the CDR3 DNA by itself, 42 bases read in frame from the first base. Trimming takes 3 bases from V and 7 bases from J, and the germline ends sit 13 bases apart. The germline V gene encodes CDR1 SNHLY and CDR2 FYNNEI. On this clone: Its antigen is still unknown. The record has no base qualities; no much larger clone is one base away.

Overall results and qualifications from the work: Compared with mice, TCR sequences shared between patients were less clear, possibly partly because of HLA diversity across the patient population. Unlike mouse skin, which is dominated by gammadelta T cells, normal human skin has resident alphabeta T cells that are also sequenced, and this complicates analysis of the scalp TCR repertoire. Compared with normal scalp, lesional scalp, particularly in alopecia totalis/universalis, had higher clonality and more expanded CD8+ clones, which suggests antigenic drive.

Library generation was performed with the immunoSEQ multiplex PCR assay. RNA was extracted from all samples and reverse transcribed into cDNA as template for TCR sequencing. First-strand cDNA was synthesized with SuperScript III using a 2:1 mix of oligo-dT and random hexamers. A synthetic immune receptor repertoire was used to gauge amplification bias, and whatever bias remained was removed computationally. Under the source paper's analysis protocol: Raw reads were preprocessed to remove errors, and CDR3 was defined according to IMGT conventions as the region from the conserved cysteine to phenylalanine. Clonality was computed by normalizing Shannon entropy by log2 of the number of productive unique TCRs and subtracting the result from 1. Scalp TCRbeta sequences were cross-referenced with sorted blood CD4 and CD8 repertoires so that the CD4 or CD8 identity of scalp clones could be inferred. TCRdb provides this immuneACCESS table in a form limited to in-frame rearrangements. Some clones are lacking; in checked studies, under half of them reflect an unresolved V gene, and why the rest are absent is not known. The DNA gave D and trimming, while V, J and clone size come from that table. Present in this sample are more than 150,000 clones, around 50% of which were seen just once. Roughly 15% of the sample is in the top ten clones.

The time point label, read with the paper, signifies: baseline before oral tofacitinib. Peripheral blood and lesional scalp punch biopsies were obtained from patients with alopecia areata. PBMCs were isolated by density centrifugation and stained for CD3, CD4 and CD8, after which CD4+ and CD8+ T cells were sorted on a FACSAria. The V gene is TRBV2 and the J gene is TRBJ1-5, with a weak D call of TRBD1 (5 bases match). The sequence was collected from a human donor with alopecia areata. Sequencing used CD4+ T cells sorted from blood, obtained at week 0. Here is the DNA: TGTGCCAGCAGTGATCGGGGGGTCGGACAGCCCCAGCATTTT. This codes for CASSDRGVGQPQHF.